This TCR beta chain was sequenced for a study of T-cell memory formation after mild COVID-19. Study-wide points: Memory sampled before infection contained some responding clones, suggesting cross-reactive memory joined. For contracting clones, CD4+ ones sat mainly in CM and EM, CD8+ in EMRA.

Constant-segment primers were used for 5'RACE, and the resulting TCR alpha and TCR beta cDNA libraries carried sample barcodes and UMIs. TCRdb reanalysed the 5' RACE reads using MiXCR and keeps one entry per CDR3 protein. Of 50,000 to 75,000 distinct CDR3 sequences listed, less than 9.5% are singletons. About this clonotype itself: Antigen unknown.

This CDR3 spans 13 amino acids. V lost 6 bases and J lost 4, with 10 bases in between. Germline CDR1 reads MNHEY; CDR2 reads SVGEGT. Sequenced material: PBMCs or a T cell subset sorted from them (not recorded which). The TCR originated in a man between 18 and 35 years old who had mild COVID-19 (a few samples of this study predate the infection). Cell type and time point are not known. The J gene is TRBJ2-1, the V gene TRBV6-2 or TRBV6-3; tentatively, D is TRBD1 (6 bases). This CDR3 is CASSRGQYNEQFF. The CDR3 bases are TGTGCCAGCAGCAGGGGCCAGTACAATGAGCAGTTCTTC.